The TCR beta chain under discussion was sequenced for a study of tumor-infiltrating lymphocytes in localized non-small cell lung cancer (dated by TCRdb to the early 2020s). For context, the study as a whole: Several histologies were represented in the cohort, which also included both smokers and never-smokers as well as patients whose samples were collected after neoadjuvant chemotherapy. For 55 patients, immunoSEQ T-cell fraction was compared between paired tumor and uninvolved lung. Flow cytometry, multiplex immunofluorescence, RNA-seq, exome sequencing and proteomics were applied to the same patients as TCR sequencing, which was one of several integrated assays. In total, the ICON cohort consisted of approximately 140 surgical patients with localized non-small cell lung cancer who had their tumors resected. Each patient provided resected tumor tissue plus uninvolved lung tissue from the same patient, with the uninvolved lung tissue described as non-adjacent to the tumor.

Enrollment in ICON was initiated in 2016, and the last patient was enrolled in late 2018. From a subcohort of 70 to 85 patients, fresh tumor and matched uninvolved tissue were collected for in-depth immune analyses, including TCR sequencing. No cell sorting was done, and TCR sequencing was instead run on DNA isolated from bulk tissue. In regard to this clone: The antigen it binds to is not known. No much larger clone exists at a distance of one base, and base qualities are not known.

The immunoSEQ assay used for TCR sequencing gave the T-cell fraction in both tumor and uninvolved lung tissue. In the source study's methods: For survival analysis, patients were split into high (upper tertile) and low (lower two tertiles) T-cell fraction groups and compared by log-rank test. A signed-rank test was used to check for differences in T-cell fraction between paired tumor and uninvolved lung. The clones in this table, taken by TCRdb from immuneACCESS, are in-frame only. Not every clone is retained; where verified, under half of the shortfall comes from an unresolved V gene, and the cause of the rest is unknown. That table is the source of V, J and clone size, and D and trimming were worked out from the DNA. Here the sample has 4,500 to 7,000 clones; 81% occur a single time. Around a tenth of the sample rests with the top ten. Beyond this particular receptor, the publication reports: Because different pieces of the same tissue were used for different assays, technical variation could not be separated from intratumor heterogeneity. Higher T cell infiltration in tumors than in uninvolved lung tissue was supported by TCRbeta sequencing, consistent with immunofluorescence CD3 counts. Because assay coverage varied across patients depending on available tissue quantity, TCR sequencing was performed for only a subset of the cohort. Recurrence-free survival showed no association with tumor T-cell fraction from TCR sequencing (p = 0.61). The TCR-derived T-cell fraction showed no difference between the flow cytometry-defined immunotypes IM1 (good prognosis) and IM2 (poor prognosis).

V was cut back by 4 bases and J by 12 bases, leaving a gap of 18 bases between them. From the cysteine up to the phenylalanine, the CDR3 has a length of 13 residues. Only the CDR3 DNA stays, 39 bases, in frame from base 1. The germline V gene encodes CDR1 SGHTA and CDR2 FQGTGA. Rearrangement joined TRBV7-3 to TRBJ2-5, with an unclear D gene assignment. The clonotype originates from a human donor with non-small cell lung cancer. The sample comprised lung tumor tissue. At the DNA level, the sequence is TGTGCCAGCAGCTCCGGCGAGATGGGCCTTAAGTACTTC. Protein translation: CASSSGEMGLKYF.